Presented here are 3 T cell receptor beta chains from one specimen sequenced in a study of regulatory T cells in long-lasting Graves disease. This sample's time point: newly diagnosed GD, antithyroid drugs for less than 3 months. RNA extracted from PBMCs served as the sequencing template. Library construction for TCR beta used iRepertoire HTBI primers and Arm-PCR of CDR3 regions. TCRdb called the multiplex PCR reads again in MiXCR, with one record for every CDR3 protein. The data show some 240,000 distinct CDR3 sequences, approximately 19% seen once. In addition, the sample was reused for a study of T cells in Graves' hyperthyroidism and ophthalmopathy.

The source was peripheral blood mononuclear cells (PBMCs), collected at new diagnosis, from a patient treated with antithyroid drugs. The source is a woman aged 30 to 39 with Graves disease.

On this clonotype: Since the CDR3 does not end with the conserved phenylalanine or tryptophan, this likely comes from a read error. V gene TRBV28 combines with J gene TRBJ2-7; D unclear. Germline CDR1 is MDHEN and CDR2 is SYDVKM. V lost 2 bases, J lost 2 bases, and 13 bases lay in between. This CDR3 is 15 amino acids long. The CDR3 is CASSLRDGRPYEQYS. In DNA form, the CDR3 reads TGTGCCAGCAGTTTAAGGGATGGCAGGCCCTACGAGCAGTACTCC.

This clonotype was seen many times. The V gene is TRBV5-1, the J gene TRBJ1-1; possibly TRBD1 for D (6 bases). Germline values: CDR1 SGHRS, CDR2 YFSETQ. The V gene lost 2 bases and the J gene lost 1 base, with 12 bases spanning the gap. This CDR3 has 15 residues. This CDR3 is CASSLVGGPNTEAFF. CDR3 in DNA: TGCGCCAGCAGCTTAGTTGGGGGGCCGAACACTGAAGCTTTCTTT.

The gene calls are TRBV24-1 and TRBJ2-4, with unresolved D. Trimming removed 4 bases at V and 8 bases at J, with 14 bases between. The CDR3 sequence is 14 residues long. Germline V gene sequence: CDR1 KGHDR, CDR2 SFDVKD. This CDR3 is CATSDPDRADIQYF. The CDR3 nucleotides read TGTGCCACCAGTGACCCGGACCGGGCAGACATTCAGTACTTC.